This T cell receptor (beta chain) was observed in a study of CD8+CD57+ T cells in acquired aplastic anemia listed by TCRdb under 2018. General notes on the study: A mean of 3.2 ug of DNA, ranging from roughly 0.19 to 27.4 ug, was extracted from sorted CD4+ and CD8+ cells. CD8+CD57+ expansion was defined as frequency above the mean frequency observed in healthy subjects.

From the cysteine through the phenylalanine, the CDR3 covers 15 amino acids. The retained sequence is limited to the CDR3, 45 bases, with the frame set at the first base. V is reduced by 5 bases and J by 1 base, leaving a spacing of 14 bases between them. CDR1 and CDR2 (SEHNR, FQNEAQ) derive from the germline V gene (reference sequence). The paper as a whole reports these results and caveats: Patients and healthy controls showed no significant difference in CD8+ Simpson's diversity (P=0.060). Some 27 CD8+ CDR3 sequences were found in both patients and controls but appeared to be highly expressed in patients and within the immunodominant clones of the patients.

The table lists this clonotype with many counts. No cognate antigen has been identified for it. Per-base qualities were not stored, and no clone one base away is much larger. The patients picked for sequencing were ones in whom flow cytometry had shown an expansion of CD8+CD57+ cells. Severe acquired aplastic anemia was diagnosed in all patients according to International Study of Aplastic Anemia and Agranulocytosis and Camitta criteria. No patient had received any therapy when blood was sampled. In the study, sorted CD4+ and CD8+ blood T cells from patients with severe aplastic anemia and from healthy subjects underwent deep sequencing of TCR repertoires. Patients were enrolled under clinicaltrials.gov protocols 00001620, 01623167, 00001397, 00071045, 00081523 and 00961064 in the USA. Ficoll-Paque density gradient centrifugation was used to isolate peripheral blood mononuclear cells. Before DNA extraction, CD4+ and CD8+ T cells were sorted by FACS or by magnetic beads.

Genomic DNA served as template for TCR beta VDJ combination and CDR3 sequence profiling. An Illumina HiSeq 2000 was the platform used for TCR repertoire sequencing. For the original study's pipeline: Repertoire assessment relied on Simpson's diversity index, CDR3 size and DJ length profiles, and TRBV/TRBJ rearrangement plots. Whichever DNA sequence was most abundant in the deep sequencing data was defined as the immunodominant clone. CDR3 amino acid sequences were checked for sharing across subjects and were also compared against the VDJdb database and published repertoires. TCRdb handled the public reads itself, with Q25 trimming in fastp and clone calling in MiXCR, and kept productive beta chains. Merged by CDR3 protein, the rows form single entries marked with the most common genes and DNA. TCRdb's processing, not the authors', yielded these V and J calls. In this sample the table shows hundreds of thousands of distinct CDR3 sequences, around 33% of which occur a single time. Of the sample, about 0.8% falls within the top ten clones.

This TCR derives from a human donor with aplastic anemia. The sample taken for sequencing was sorted CD4+, CD8+, or CD8+CD57+ T cells (not recorded which) from PBMCs. The chain is assembled from TRBV7-9 and TRBJ1-1; 5 matching bases give a weak D call of TRBD1. The base sequence is TGTGCCAGCAGCCTGGACGGGGGGAGGAACACTGAAGCTTTCTTT. This codes for CASSLDGGRNTEAFF.